This entry describes one TCR beta chain. What it binds is unknown. The record originates from a study of T-cell reconstitution after alpha-beta-depleted transplantation in children. V shed 2 bases, J shed 8 bases, and the junction held 3 bases outside the gene matches. The CDR3 has 14 amino acids. Germline CDR1 and CDR2: SGHRS and YFSETQ. Unique molecular identifiers were incorporated when the TCRbeta library was constructed. TCRdb reprocessed the PCR reads via MiXCR and lists one record per CDR3 protein. Among about 980,000 distinct CDR3 sequences listed, 25% to 30% were seen once. Study observations and caveats: The main origin of T-cell counts and diversity one year after transplant was newly produced T cells. Diversity of TCRbeta at day 60 was high in some patients, arising from surviving recipient T cells and thymic progenitors.

This TCR was sampled from a boy less than two years old who had a stem cell transplant for SCID, so the T cells may come from the graft donor. The chain uses TRBV5-1 and TRBJ1-4; 10 bases agree with TRBD1. This specimen consisted of PBMCs, mostly from graft donor cells, obtained 360 days after TCRalphabeta/CD19-depleted stem cell transplant. This CDR3 reads CASSFDRGQEKLFF. The CDR3 DNA is TGCGCCAGCAGCTTCGACAGGGGGCAGGAAAAACTGTTTTTT.